This T cell receptor (beta chain) was identified during a study of CXCR3-negative and CXCR3-positive naive CD8 T cells. Study-level findings and limits: More hydrophobic TRB CDR3s were found in CXCR3-positive naive cells than in CXCR3-negative naive cells. The naive subsets expressed comparable surface CD5, and the authors inferred TCR strength from TRB CDR3 properties.

The TRB libraries of cDNA were built by UMI-labeled 5' RACE. One entry per CDR3 protein, without DNA, is what TCRdb gives after re-calling the 5' RACE reads. Its table lists approximately 90,000 distinct CDR3 sequences. Concerning this clonotype itself: The antigen remains undetermined.

The sequencing input was naive CXCR3+ CD8+ T cells from blood. Subset defined: CD45RO-CCR7+CD27+CD95- naive CD8+ T cells expressing CXCR3 (TNR3+). The clonotype was recovered from a human donor in good health. Some clones in this sample may be carry-over from other donors' samples.

The CDR3 sequence is CASSPGQGGADTQYF. This chain joins TRBV5-1 and TRBJ2-3; with no DNA, the TCRdb D assignment of TRBD1 cannot be verified. The CDR3 is 15 amino acids. Germline V gives CDR1 SGHRS, CDR2 YFSETQ.